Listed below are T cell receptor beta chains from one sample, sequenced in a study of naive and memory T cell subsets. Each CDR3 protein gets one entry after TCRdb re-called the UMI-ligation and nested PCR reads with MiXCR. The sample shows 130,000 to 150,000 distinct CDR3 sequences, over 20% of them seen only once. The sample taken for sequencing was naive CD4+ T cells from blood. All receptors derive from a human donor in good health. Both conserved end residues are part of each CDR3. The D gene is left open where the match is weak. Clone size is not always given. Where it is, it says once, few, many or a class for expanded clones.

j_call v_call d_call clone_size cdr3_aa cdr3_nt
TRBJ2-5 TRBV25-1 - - CASSNRIQETQYF TGTGCCAGCAGTAACAGGATTCAAGAGACCCAGTACTTC
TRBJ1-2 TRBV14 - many CASSQDWGNYGYTF TGTGCCAGCAGCCAAGATTGGGGGAACTATGGCTACACCTTC
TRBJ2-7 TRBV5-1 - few CASSSWTASYEQYF TGCGCCAGCAGCTCGTGGACTGCCTCCTACGAGCAGTACTTC
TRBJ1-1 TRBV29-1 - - CSVSPLLQGTNTEAFF TGCAGCGTCTCTCCTTTGTTACAGGGTACGAACACTGAAGCTTTCTTT
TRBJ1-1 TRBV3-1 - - CASSVWGRPNTEAFF TGTGCCAGCAGTGTGTGGGGACGGCCGAACACTGAAGCTTTCTTT
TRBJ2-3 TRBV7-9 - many CASTPGRATQYF TGTGCCAGCACCCCCGGAAGGGCAACGCAGTATTTT
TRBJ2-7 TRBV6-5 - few CASSYSSLAYEQYF TGTGCCAGCAGTTACTCGAGCCTGGCGTATGAGCAGTACTTC
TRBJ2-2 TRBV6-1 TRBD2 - CASRASGTGELFF TGTGCCAGCCGTGCTAGCGGAACCGGGGAGCTGTTTTTT
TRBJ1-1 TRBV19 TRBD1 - CACRRGLGTEAFF TGTGCCTGTCGCAGGGGGCTGGGCACTGAAGCTTTCTTT
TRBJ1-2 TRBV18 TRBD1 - CASSPPTGGGHGYTF TGTGCCAGCTCACCCCCGACAGGGGGAGGGCATGGCTACACCTTC
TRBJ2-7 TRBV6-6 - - CASSAYRFYEQYF TGTGCCAGCAGTGCTTATCGTTTCTACGAGCAGTACTTC
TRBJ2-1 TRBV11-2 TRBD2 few CASSLGGDEQFF TGTGCCAGCAGCCTCGGGGGGGATGAGCAGTTCTTC
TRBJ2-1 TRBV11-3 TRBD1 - CASSLSGGFKNEQFF TGTGCCAGCAGCTTGTCAGGGGGCTTTAAAAATGAGCAGTTCTTC
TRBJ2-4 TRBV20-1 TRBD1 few CSAGDRVGNIQYF TGCAGTGCTGGGGACAGGGTGGGAAACATTCAGTACTTC
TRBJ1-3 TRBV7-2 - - CASSPRGTGNTIYF TGTGCCAGCAGCCCGCGAGGAACCGGAAACACCATATATTTT
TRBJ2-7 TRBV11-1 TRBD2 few CASSATSGSSYEQYF TGTGCCAGCAGCGCAACTAGCGGGAGCTCCTACGAGCAGTACTTC
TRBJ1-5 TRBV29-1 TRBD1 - CSVGDRSNQPQHF TGCAGCGTTGGGGACAGGAGCAATCAGCCCCAGCATTTT
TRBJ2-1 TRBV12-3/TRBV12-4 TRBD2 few CASTTPGLAYNEQFF TGTGCCAGCACCACACCGGGACTAGCCTACAATGAGCAGTTCTTC
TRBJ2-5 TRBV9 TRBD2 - CASSTSGKETQYF TGTGCCAGCAGTACTAGCGGGAAAGAGACCCAGTACTTC
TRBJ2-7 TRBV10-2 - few CASVGPSTNEQYF TGCGCCAGCGTGGGCCCCTCCACTAACGAGCAGTACTTC
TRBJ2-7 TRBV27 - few CASSYRTEAYEQYF TGTGCCAGCAGTTATCGGACAGAAGCCTACGAGCAGTACTTC
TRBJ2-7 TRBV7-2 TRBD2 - CASSLVGAGATYEQYF TGTGCCAGCAGCTTAGTAGGCGCGGGAGCGACCTACGAGCAGTACTTC
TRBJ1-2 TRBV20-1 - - CSARDLSFYTF TGCAGTGCTAGAGATTTGAGCTTCTACACCTTC
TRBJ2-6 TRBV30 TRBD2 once CAWSVRGGAGANVLTF TGTGCCTGGAGTGTTAGGGGAGGGGCTGGGGCCAACGTCCTGACTTTC
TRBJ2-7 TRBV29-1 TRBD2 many CSAGVGGRAHEQYF TGCAGCGCCGGCGTGGGCGGGAGGGCCCACGAGCAGTACTTC
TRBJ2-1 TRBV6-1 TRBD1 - CASSGRRQGLDNEQFF TGTGCCAGCAGCGGGCGCCGACAGGGGTTGGACAATGAGCAGTTCTTC
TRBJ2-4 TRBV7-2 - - CASSPDMLSPKNIQYF TGTGCCAGCAGCCCAGACATGCTTAGTCCCAAAAACATTCAGTACTTC
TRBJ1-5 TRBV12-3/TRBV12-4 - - CASSSPGRRDQPQHF TGTGCCAGCAGTTCCCCGGGACGACGGGATCAGCCCCAGCATTTT
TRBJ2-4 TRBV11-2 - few CASSLAGARGRMDIQYF TGTGCCAGCAGCTTAGCAGGGGCCAGGGGAAGGATGGACATTCAGTACTTC
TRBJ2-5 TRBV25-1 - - CASSERRPSGVQETQYF TGTGCCAGCAGTGAAAGAAGGCCCAGCGGCGTCCAAGAGACCCAGTACTTC
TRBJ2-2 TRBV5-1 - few CASSLGSVVNTGELFF TGCGCCAGCAGCCTAGGGAGCGTCGTGAACACCGGGGAGCTGTTTTTT
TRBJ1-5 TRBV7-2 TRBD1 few CASSLAWDRAGGDQPQHF TGTGCCAGCAGCTTAGCTTGGGACAGAGCAGGAGGGGATCAGCCCCAGCATTTT
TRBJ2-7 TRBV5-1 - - CASSSAAVSSYEQYF TGCGCCAGCAGCTCGGCCGCAGTTAGCTCCTACGAGCAGTACTTC
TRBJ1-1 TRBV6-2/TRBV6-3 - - CASSPRLGSTEAFF TGTGCCAGCAGTCCCCGCTTAGGGTCCACTGAAGCTTTCTTT
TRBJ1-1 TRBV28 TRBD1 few CASSSPSQGANTEAFF TGTGCCAGCAGTTCCCCCTCCCAGGGGGCGAACACTGAAGCTTTCTTT
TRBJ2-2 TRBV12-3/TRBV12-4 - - CASSFWDSANTGELFF TGTGCCAGCAGTTTCTGGGACTCCGCGAACACCGGGGAGCTGTTTTTT
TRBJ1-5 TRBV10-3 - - CAISSGSSNQPQHF TGTGCCATCAGTTCAGGGTCTAGCAATCAGCCCCAGCATTTT
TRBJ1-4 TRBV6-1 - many CASRIGATNEKLFF TGTGCCAGCAGGATTGGGGCAACTAATGAAAAACTGTTTTTT
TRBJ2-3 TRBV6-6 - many CASSREDTQYF TGTGCCAGCAGTCGCGAAGATACGCAGTATTTT
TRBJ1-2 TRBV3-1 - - CASSQGQGVGGYTF TGTGCCAGCAGCCAAGGGCAGGGAGTCGGGGGCTACACCTTC
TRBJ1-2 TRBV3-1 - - CASSRFYDYTF TGTGCCAGCAGCCGATTTTATGACTACACCTTC
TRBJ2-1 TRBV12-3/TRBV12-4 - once CASRGPSYNEQFF TGTGCCAGCAGAGGGCCGTCCTACAATGAGCAGTTCTTC
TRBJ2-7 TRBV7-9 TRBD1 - CASSFIRTGGFYEQYF TGTGCCAGCAGCTTTATTAGGACAGGGGGTTTCTACGAGCAGTACTTC
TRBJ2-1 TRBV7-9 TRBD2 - CASSDRVAGGYNEQFF TGTGCCAGCAGCGACAGGGTAGCGGGAGGGTACAATGAGCAGTTCTTC
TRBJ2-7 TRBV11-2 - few CASSLEALVKNEQYF TGTGCCAGCAGCTTAGAAGCATTGGTCAAAAACGAGCAGTACTTC
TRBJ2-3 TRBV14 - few CASSHVTGLGTDTQYF TGTGCCAGCAGCCACGTTACAGGGTTGGGGACAGATACGCAGTATTTT
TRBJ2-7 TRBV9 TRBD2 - CASSPRTSGSIYEQYF TGTGCCAGCAGCCCTCGGACTAGCGGGAGTATCTACGAGCAGTACTTC
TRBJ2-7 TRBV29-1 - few CSVPNPGSYEQYF TGCAGCGTTCCGAACCCGGGGAGCTACGAGCAGTACTTC